The 15 T cell receptor beta chains reported below all come from one sample, sequenced in a study of spatial heterogeneity in lung cancer. TCRdb re-derived calls from the 5' RACE reads in MiXCR, one entry per CDR3 protein. The table has 40,000 to 45,000 distinct CDR3 sequences, over 6.5% seen once. Time point reported: sample taken at primary tumor resection. The sequencing here drew on PBMCs, taken at surgery. The receptors derive from a female donor with early-stage non-small cell lung cancer.

This clonotype was seen repeatedly, ten times or more. This sequence joins TRBV19 and TRBJ1-1; D is unclear. Germline loops: CDR1 LNHDA, CDR2 SQIVND (reference sequence). Trimming removed 3 bases from V and 0 bases from J, with 5 bases in between. The CDR3 is 13 amino acids. The CDR3 here is CASSILMNTEAFF. CDR3 nucleotide sequence: TGTGCCAGTAGTATTCTTATGAACACTGAAGCTTTCTTT.

This clonotype was counted many times. The chain employs TRBV4-3 and TRBJ2-7; D not resolved. In germline, CDR1 is LGHNA, CDR2 YSLEER. The CDR3 is made up of 14 amino acids. V lost 0 bases to trimming and J lost 0 bases, with 6 bases between them. CDR3 protein: CASSQEFSSYEQYF. The CDR3 DNA is TGCGCCAGCAGCCAAGAGTTCAGCTCCTACGAGCAGTACTTC.

This clonotype was found many times. V gene TRBV6-1 combines with J gene TRBJ2-1; a weak D match, TRBD1 (6 bases). Trimming cost V 6 bases and J 4 bases, with 7 bases left between them. The CDR3 consists of 12 residues. The germline V gene has CDR1 MNHNS and CDR2 SASEGT. DNA of the CDR3: TGTGCCAGCAGAGGGGGATACAATGAGCAGTTCTTC. Its translation is CASRGGYNEQFF.

The chain joins TRBV27 to TRBJ2-3; 8 bases map to TRBD2. The CDR3 covers 15 residues. Germline loops: CDR1 MNHEY, CDR2 SMNVEV (reference sequence). V gave up 3 bases and J gave up 4 bases; unmatched junction bases: 6. Here the CDR3 reads CASSLLAGLPDTQYF. In nucleotides, the CDR3 is TGTGCCAGCAGTTTGCTAGCGGGTCTCCCAGATACGCAGTATTTT.

This clonotype was seen ten or more times. The V gene is TRBV29-1, the J gene TRBJ2-2; tentatively, D is TRBD1 (5 bases). CDR1 is SQVTM, CDR2 ANQGSEA, per germline. V was pared by 7 bases and J by 6 bases, with 12 bases between. The CDR3 has 12 residues. The CDR3 protein is CSAHQGSGELFF. The CDR3 nucleotides are TGCAGCGCCCATCAGGGATCCGGGGAGCTGTTTTTT.

In this sample, this clonotype turned up many times. The V and J genes are TRBV7-2 and TRBJ2-1, with TRBD2 matching 7 bases. V gave up 5 bases and J gave up 4 bases; unmatched junction bases: 11. Germline-derived CDR1 and CDR2 are SGHTA and FQGNSA. This CDR3 comprises 16 residues. The DNA for the CDR3 is TGTGCCAGCAGCCAAGGACTAGAGGGGCTGTACAATGAGCAGTTCTTC. Amino acids: CASSQGLEGLYNEQFF.

This clonotype was counted ten times or more. V is TRBV20-1 and J is TRBJ1-2; the D is unclear. Trimming left V 1 base short and J 1 base short, with 10 bases between. From germline, CDR1 is DFQATT and CDR2 SNEGSKA (reference sequence). The CDR3 extends over 14 amino acids. The CDR3 reads CSARGEQDNYGYTF. CDR3 nucleotides: TGCAGTGCTAGAGGGGAGCAGGATAACTATGGCTACACCTTC.

This clonotype was observed at least ten times. This chain links TRBV7-9 with TRBJ1-5; 7 positions match TRBD1. Germline lookup yields CDR1 SEHNR and CDR2 FQNEAQ (reference sequence). V lost 1 base and J lost 7; bases outside the gene matches: 4. The CDR3 consists of 14 residues. CDR3 in DNA: TGTGCCAGCAGCTTAGGCAGGGGGGACCAGCCCCAGCATTTT. Translation: CASSLGRGDQPQHF.

This clonotype has a count of ten or more. V and J are TRBV7-2 and TRBJ2-6; unclear D gene. Germline assignment: CDR1 SGHTA and CDR2 FQGNSA. V lost 4 bases and J lost 2, with 12 bases in between. The CDR3 contains 16 residues. Here the CDR3 reads CASSSPWTAGANVLTF. CDR3 DNA sequence: TGTGCCAGCAGCTCACCGTGGACGGCTGGGGCCAACGTCCTGACTTTC.

This clonotype came up many times. The V gene is TRBV9, the J gene TRBJ1-2; 11 bases agree with TRBD1. V was pared by 0 bases and J by 4 bases, with 5 bases of the junction left unmatched. In germline, CDR1 is SGDLS, CDR2 YYNGEE. The CDR3 spans 16 residues. The CDR3 protein is CASSVGGQGAGYGYTF. The CDR3 nucleotides are TGTGCCAGCAGCGTAGGCGGACAGGGGGCTGGCTATGGCTACACCTTC.

This clonotype came up many times. As DNA, the CDR3 is TGTGCCAGCAGCTTATTACCGGGACTAGCGGGGCAGACCCAGTACTTC. Translated, it gives CASSLLPGLAGQTQYF. The chain uses TRBV7-3 and TRBJ2-5; 13 bases line up with TRBD2. The V and J ends lost 2 bases and 6 bases, in that order; junction bases with no gene match: 6. CDR3 length: 16 residues. In germline, CDR1 is SGHTA, CDR2 FQGTGA.

The sample holds many counts of this clonotype. The CDR3 here is CASSPGQGGSNQPQHF. CDR3 DNA sequence: TGCGCCAGCAGCCCGGGACAGGGAGGTTCGAATCAGCCCCAGCATTTT. The J gene is TRBJ1-5, the V gene TRBV5-1; TRBD1 aligns across 9 bases. Looked up from germline, CDR1 is SGHRS and CDR2 is YFSETQ. This CDR3 has 16 residues. J was trimmed by 4 bases and V by 4 bases; bases with no gene match: 9.

Ten or more counts support this clonotype. The genes are TRBV12-3 or TRBV12-4 and TRBJ2-3; D gene unclear. This CDR3 has 15 residues. V was trimmed by 5 bases and J by 0 bases, leaving 12 bases between them. The DNA for the CDR3 is TGTGCCAGCAGTCCCCTAGGATCGAGCACAGATACGCAGTATTTT. Protein: CASSPLGSSTDTQYF.

As DNA, the CDR3 is TGTGCCAGCAGCCAAATGCTCCGCGGGGGAACTGAAGCTTTCTTT. Protein product: CASSQMLRGGTEAFF. The chain links TRBV3-1 to TRBJ1-1; TRBD1 might be the D (5 bases). With 2 bases removed from V and 5 bases from J, the gap between germline ends came to 15 bases. Germline V CDR1 and CDR2: LGHDT, YNNKEL (reference sequence). CDR3 size: 15 residues.

The chain carries TRBV7-8 and TRBJ1-1; D is perhaps TRBD1 (5 bases). The CDR3 loop spans 15 amino acids. V was cut by 5 bases and J by 1 base, with 14 bases left in between. Germline V CDR1 and CDR2: SGHVS, FQNEAQ. In DNA, the CDR3 is TGTGCCAGCAGCCCACCACAAGGACAGAACACTGAAGCTTTCTTT. The encoded protein is CASSPPQGQNTEAFF.